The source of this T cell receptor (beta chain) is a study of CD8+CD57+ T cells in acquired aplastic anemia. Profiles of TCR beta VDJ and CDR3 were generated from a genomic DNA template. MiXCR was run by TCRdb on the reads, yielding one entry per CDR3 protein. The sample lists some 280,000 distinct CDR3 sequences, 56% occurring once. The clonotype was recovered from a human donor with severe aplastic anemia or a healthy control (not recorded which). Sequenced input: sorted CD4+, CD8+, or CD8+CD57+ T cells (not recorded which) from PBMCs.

CDR3 protein: CATSRAGAEAFF. The CDR3 DNA reads TGTGCCACCAGCAGAGCCGGGGCTGAAGCTTTCTTT. The chain links TRBV15 to TRBJ1-1; D is unresolved. Trimming shortened V by 1 base and J by 6 bases, and 6 bases separated the two germline ends. This CDR3 is 12 amino acids long. In germline, CDR1 is LNHNV, CDR2 YYDKDF (reference sequence).